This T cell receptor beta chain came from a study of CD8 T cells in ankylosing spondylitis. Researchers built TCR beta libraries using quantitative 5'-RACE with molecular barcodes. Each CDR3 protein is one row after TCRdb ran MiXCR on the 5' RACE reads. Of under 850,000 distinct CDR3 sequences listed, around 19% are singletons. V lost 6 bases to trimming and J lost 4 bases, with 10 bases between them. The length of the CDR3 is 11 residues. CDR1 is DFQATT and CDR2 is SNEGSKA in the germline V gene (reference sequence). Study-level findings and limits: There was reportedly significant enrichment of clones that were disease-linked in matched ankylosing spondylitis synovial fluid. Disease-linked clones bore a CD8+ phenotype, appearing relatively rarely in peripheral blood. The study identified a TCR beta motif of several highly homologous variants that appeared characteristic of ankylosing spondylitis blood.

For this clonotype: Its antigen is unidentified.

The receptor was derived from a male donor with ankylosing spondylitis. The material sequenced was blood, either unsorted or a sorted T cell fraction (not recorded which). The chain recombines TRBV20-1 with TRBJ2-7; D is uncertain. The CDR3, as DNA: TGCAGTGCCCCCTGGGGTTACGAGCAGTACTTC. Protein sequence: CSAPWGYEQYF.